This TCR beta chain was documented in a study of control samples from healthy donors and cancer patients. Germline V gene sequence: CDR1 SGHAT, CDR2 FQNNGV. The J segment lost 6 bases and the V segment lost 3 bases, leaving 7 bases of the junction unmatched. CDR3 size: 15 residues. In its sample, this clone was seen once. Only in-frame clones appear in the TCRdb table, and some are missing; sequencing was by immunoSEQ multiplex PCR. The sample shows about 92,000 clones, around 80% of them seen only once. Sequencing was carried out using blood. V gene TRBV11-2 combines with J gene TRBJ1-2; the match to TRBD1 covers 10 bases. The receptor was isolated from a woman in her sixties or seventies in good health. The CDR3, as DNA: TGTGCCAGCAGCTTCGGGGACAGGGGCGGGGATGGCTACACCTTC. Translating gives CASSFGDRGGDGYTF.